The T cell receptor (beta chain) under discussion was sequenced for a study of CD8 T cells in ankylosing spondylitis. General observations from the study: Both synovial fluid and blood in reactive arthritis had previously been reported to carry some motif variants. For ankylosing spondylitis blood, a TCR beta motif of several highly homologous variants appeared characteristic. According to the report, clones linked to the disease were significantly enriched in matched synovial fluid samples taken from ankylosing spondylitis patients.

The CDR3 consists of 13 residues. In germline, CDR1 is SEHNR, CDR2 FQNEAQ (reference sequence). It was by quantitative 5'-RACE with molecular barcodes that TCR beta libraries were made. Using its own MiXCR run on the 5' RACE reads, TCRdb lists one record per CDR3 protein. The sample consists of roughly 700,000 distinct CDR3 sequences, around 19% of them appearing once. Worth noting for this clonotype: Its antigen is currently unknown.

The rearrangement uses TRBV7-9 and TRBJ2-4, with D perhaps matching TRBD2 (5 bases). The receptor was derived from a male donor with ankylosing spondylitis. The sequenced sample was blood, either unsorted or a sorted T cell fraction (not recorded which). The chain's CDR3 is CALLRRLKNIQYF. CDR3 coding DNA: TGTGCTTTACTCCGCAGACTAAAAAACATTCAGTACTTC. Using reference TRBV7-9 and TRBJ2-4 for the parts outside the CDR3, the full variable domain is DTGVSQNPRHKITKRGQNVTFRCDPISEHNRLYWYRQTLGQGPEFLTYFQNEAQLEKSRLLSDRFSAERPKGSFSTLEIQRTEQGDSAMYLCALLRRLKNIQYFGAGTRLSVL.